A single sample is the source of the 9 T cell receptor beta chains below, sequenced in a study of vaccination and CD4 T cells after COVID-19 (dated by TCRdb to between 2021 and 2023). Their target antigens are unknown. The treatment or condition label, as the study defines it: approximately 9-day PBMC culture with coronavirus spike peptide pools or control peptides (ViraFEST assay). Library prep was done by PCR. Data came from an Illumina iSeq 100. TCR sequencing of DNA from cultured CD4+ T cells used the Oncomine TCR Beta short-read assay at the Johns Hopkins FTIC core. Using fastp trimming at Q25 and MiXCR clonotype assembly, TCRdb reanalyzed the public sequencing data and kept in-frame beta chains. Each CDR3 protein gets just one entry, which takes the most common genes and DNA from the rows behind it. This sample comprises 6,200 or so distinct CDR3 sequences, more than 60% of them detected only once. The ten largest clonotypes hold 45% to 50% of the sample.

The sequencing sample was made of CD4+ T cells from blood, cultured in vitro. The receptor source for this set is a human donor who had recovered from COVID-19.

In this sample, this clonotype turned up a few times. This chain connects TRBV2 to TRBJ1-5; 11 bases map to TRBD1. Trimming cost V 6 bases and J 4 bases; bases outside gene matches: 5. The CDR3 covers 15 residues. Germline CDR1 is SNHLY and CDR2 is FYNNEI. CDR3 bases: TGTGCCAGCAGCCCCGGGACAGGGGGTAATCAGCCCCAGCATTTT. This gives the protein CASSPGTGGNQPQHF.

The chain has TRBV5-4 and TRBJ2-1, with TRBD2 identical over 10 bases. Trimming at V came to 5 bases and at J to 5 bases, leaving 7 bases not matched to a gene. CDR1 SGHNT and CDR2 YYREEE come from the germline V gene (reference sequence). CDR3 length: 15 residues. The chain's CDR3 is CASSSSGGINNEQFF. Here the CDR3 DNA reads TGTGCCAGCAGTTCTAGCGGGGGCATAAACAATGAGCAGTTCTTC.

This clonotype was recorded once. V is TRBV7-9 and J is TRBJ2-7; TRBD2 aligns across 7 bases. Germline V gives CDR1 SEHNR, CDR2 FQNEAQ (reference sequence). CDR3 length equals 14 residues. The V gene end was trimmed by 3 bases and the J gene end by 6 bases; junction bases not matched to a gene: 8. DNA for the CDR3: TGTGCCAGCAGCTTCAACCCTCGGGGGGTCGAGCAGTACTTC. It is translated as CASSFNPRGVEQYF.

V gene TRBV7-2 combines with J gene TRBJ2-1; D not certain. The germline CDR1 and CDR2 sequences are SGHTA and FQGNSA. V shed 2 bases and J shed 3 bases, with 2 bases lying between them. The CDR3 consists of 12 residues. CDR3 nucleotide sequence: TGTGCCAGCAGCTTATTCTACAATGAGCAGTTCTTC. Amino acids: CASSLFYNEQFF.

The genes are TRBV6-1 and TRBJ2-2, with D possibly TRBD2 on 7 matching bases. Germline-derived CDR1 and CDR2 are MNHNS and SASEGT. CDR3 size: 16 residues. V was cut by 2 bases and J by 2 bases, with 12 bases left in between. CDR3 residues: CASSELGGLNTGELFF. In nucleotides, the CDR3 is TGTGCCAGCAGTGAATTGGGGGGGCTAAACACCGGGGAGCTGTTTTTT.

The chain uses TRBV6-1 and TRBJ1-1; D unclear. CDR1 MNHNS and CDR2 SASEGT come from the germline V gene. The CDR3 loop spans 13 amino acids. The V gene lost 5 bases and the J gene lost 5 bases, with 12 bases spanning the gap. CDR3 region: CASSKVRLTEAFF. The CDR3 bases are TGTGCCAGCAGTAAAGTCCGTCTGACTGAAGCTTTCTTT.

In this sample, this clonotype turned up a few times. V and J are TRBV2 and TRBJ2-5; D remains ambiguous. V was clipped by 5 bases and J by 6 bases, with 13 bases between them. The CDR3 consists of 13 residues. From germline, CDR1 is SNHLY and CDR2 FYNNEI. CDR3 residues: CASSWATGQTQYF. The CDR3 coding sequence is TGTGCCAGCAGTTGGGCCACCGGGCAGACCCAGTACTTC.

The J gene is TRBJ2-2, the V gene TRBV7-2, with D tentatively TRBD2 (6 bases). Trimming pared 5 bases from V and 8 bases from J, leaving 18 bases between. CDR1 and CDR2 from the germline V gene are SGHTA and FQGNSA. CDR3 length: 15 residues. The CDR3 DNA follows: TGTGCCAGCAGCCCCCTTGGGGGGACTTTAGGGGAGCTGTTTTTT. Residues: CASSPLGGTLGELFF.

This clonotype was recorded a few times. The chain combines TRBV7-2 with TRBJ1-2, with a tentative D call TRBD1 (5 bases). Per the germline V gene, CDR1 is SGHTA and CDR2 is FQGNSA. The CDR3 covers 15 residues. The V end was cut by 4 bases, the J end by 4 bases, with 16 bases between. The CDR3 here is CASSSAPGLSYGYTF. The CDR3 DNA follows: TGTGCCAGCAGCTCAGCGCCAGGGCTTAGCTATGGCTACACCTTC.